This T cell receptor (beta chain) was obtained from a study of beta chain features in type 1 diabetes (dated by TCRdb to about 2018). Notes on the research overall: No differences in mean age, gender distribution, total cell number or subset yield were found between patients and healthy donors. In the study, TCRB repertoires of sorted circulating CD4+ T cell subsets from recently diagnosed type 1 diabetes patients were compared with those of matched healthy donors. Regulatory and stem cell-like memory subsets were isolated from only 8 patients and about eight healthy donors, whereas naive and central memory subsets came from all 30 or so donors. A total of roughly 99,000,000 sorted cells were examined across all samples, and the number of cells per subset was strongly correlated with RNA yield. Points the paper makes about the study in general: HLA sub-analyses involved small numbers of individuals, so any influence of HLA type on TCRB rearrangement remained unresolved. PCR may preferentially amplify shorter templates, but because patient and control samples were amplified and corrected together, any resulting skew would affect both groups equally. A moderate but significant shortening of TCRB CDR3 length was observed in type 1 diabetes patients in all four CD4+ subsets. Sequencing cDNA rather than genomic DNA could over-represent highly expressing activated cells, although activation and CD3 levels did not differ between groups. Fewer insertions and more nucleotide deletions at VDJ recombination sites were observed in patients with type 1 diabetes, implying thymic rearrangement abnormalities. Naive, central memory and regulatory TCRB repertoires appeared more similar among patients than among healthy donors.

The entire amount of isolated RNA was reverse transcribed using the High Capacity cDNA Reverse Transcription Kit, so the sequenced TCRB transcripts were expressed ones. Deep immunoSEQ sequencing was performed on naive, central memory and regulatory T cell samples, with an average of roughly 3.6 million total reads per sample. After sorted cells were lysed in RLT buffer, RNA was extracted with DNase-treated RNeasy Micro or Mini kits, with the choice depending on cell number. To prevent cross-contamination, each cell subset was processed individually, whereas patient and healthy donor samples were processed jointly. TCRB sequences were amplified from cDNA with the immunoSEQ multiplex PCR, producing 87-bp fragments spanning the CDR3 region. Sequencing of the amplicons was performed on the Illumina HiSeq platform. Regarding the original processing steps: PCR bias was computationally corrected using synthetic template baselines, reads within Hamming distance 2 were collapsed, and singletons that could not be merged were discarded. Reads were aligned to IMGT to assign V, D and J genes, CDR3 length, and insertions or deletions at six rearrangement sites. Clonotype counts were normalized to sorted cell number within each subset before computing true diversity and Gini coefficients with the tcR R package. The overlap coefficient, calculated on TCRB nucleotide sequences, was used to quantify repertoire sharing. TCRdb re-hosts the immuneACCESS table, in-frame sequences only. Its copies lack some clones; in the studies checked, an unresolved V gene accounts for under half of them, and the cause for the rest is not known. From that table come the V and J calls and clone size; the DNA was used to work out D and trimming. A total of around 130,000 clones appear in this sample, approximately 10% of them only once. Of the sample, over 0.6% falls within the top ten clones.

There are 13 amino acids in the CDR3, from cysteine to phenylalanine inclusive. Of all the DNA, just the CDR3 is kept, 39 bases in frame from base 1. Cut back by 3 bases and 8 bases, the V and J ends lie 13 bases apart. CDR1 and CDR2, per the germline V gene, are MDHEN and SYDVKM. As to this clone: Its antigen remains undetermined. Base qualities are not provided; no much larger clone lies one nucleotide away.

Each donor gave one peripheral blood draw, averaging around 0.11 L, which was collected into heparinised tubes. Using a panel that included CD45RO, CCR7, CD25, CD127, CD95 and CD27, naive, central memory, regulatory and stem cell-like memory CD4+ T cells were sorted on a BD FACSAria II. Purity was above 95% for every sorted population. PBMCs were isolated right away by Lymphoprep density gradient centrifugation and were stained directly, without culture. To minimize batch effects, samples were stained and sorted in pairs, one healthy donor with one patient per experiment. The V and J genes are TRBV28 and TRBJ1-2, with no reliable assignment of the D segment. Material for sequencing was central memory CD4+ T cells from blood. The receptor was isolated from a man younger than 45 with type 1 diabetes. The CDR3 in this case is CASSFPSRAGYTF. The DNA reads TGTGCCAGCAGTTTCCCCTCGAGGGCCGGCTACACCTTC.